Listed below are T cell receptor beta chains from one sample, sequenced in a study of neurological immune-mediated disorders. TCRdb processed the 5' RACE reads anew with MiXCR; each CDR3 protein has one entry. The data hold approximately 30,000 distinct CDR3 sequences, with roughly 15% observed a single time. Sequencing input: PBMCs. These receptors originate from a man between 65 and 85 years old in good health. CDR3s include the opening cysteine and the closing phenylalanine or tryptophan. A D gene is named only where the DNA matches it firmly. Clone size is stated in some rows and not others, as once, few, many or a class when expanded.

CDR3aa | CDR3nt | abundance | j_gene | v_gene | d_gene
CATRDGLSTDTQYF | TGTGCCACCAGGGACGGCTTAAGCACAGATACGCAGTATTTT | medium-sized | TRBJ2-3 | TRBV15 | -
CSARPVQRGPNTGELFF | TGCAGTGCTAGGCCGGTCCAGCGGGGGCCTAACACCGGGGAGCTGTTTTTT | many | TRBJ2-2 | TRBV20-1 | TRBD2
CASSLVQGSYEQYF | TGTGCCAGCAGCTTAGTACAGGGTTCCTACGAGCAGTACTTC | many | TRBJ2-7 | TRBV7-2 | -
CASSSTARGYEQYF | TGTGCCAGCTCCTCCACGGCCAGGGGCTACGAGCAGTACTTC | - | TRBJ2-7 | TRBV7-8 | -
CASSLRPLNEKLFF | TGCGCCAGCAGCTTAAGGCCTCTTAATGAAAAACTGTTTTTT | many | TRBJ1-4 | TRBV5-1 | -
CASSSTGTGGDEQYF | TGCGCCAGCAGCTCCACCGGGACAGGGGGCGACGAGCAGTACTTC | many | TRBJ2-7 | TRBV5-1 | TRBD1
CSARGANYELSNQPQHF | TGCAGTGCTAGAGGGGCCAATTATGAGCTTAGCAATCAGCCCCAGCATTTT | many | TRBJ1-5 | TRBV20-1 | -
CASSAYGGWETQYF | TGTGCCAGCAGCGCCTATGGGGGGTGGGAGACCCAGTACTTC | many | TRBJ2-5 | TRBV9 | -
CARRQGGTGELFF | TGTGCCAGAAGACAGGGGGGCACCGGGGAGCTGTTTTTT | - | TRBJ2-2 | TRBV27 | TRBD1
CASSLLGVGEKLFF | TGTGCCAGCAGCTTACTAGGGGTTGGTGAAAAACTGTTTTTT | medium-sized | TRBJ1-4 | TRBV7-2 | -
CASSSATGVNEQYF | TGTGCCAGCAGCTCAGCGACAGGGGTGAACGAGCAGTACTTC | many | TRBJ2-7 | TRBV7-9 | TRBD1
CASSLLRGKMNTEAFF | TGTGCCAGCAGTTTACTAAGGGGGAAAATGAACACTGAAGCTTTCTTT | many | TRBJ1-1 | TRBV28 | -
CASSQDRGGGYTF | TGCGCCAGCAGCCAGGATCGGGGGGGGGGCTACACCTTC | many | TRBJ1-2 | TRBV4-3 | -
CASSFRTGGTYEQYF | TGTGCCAGCAGCTTCCGGACAGGGGGAACCTACGAGCAGTACTTC | many | TRBJ2-7 | TRBV7-2 | TRBD1
CASSPKYNRDSPGNEQFF | TGTGCCAGCAGCCCAAAATATAACCGGGACAGCCCCGGCAATGAGCAGTTCTTC | many | TRBJ2-1 | TRBV7-2 | TRBD1
CASSLVGGSNQPQHF | TGCGCCAGCAGCCTTGTCGGGGGCAGCAATCAGCCCCAGCATTTT | - | TRBJ1-5 | TRBV5-1 | -
CASSKGQALTEAFF | TGTGCCAGCAGTAAGGGACAGGCCCTCACTGAAGCTTTCTTT | - | TRBJ1-1 | TRBV6-6 | TRBD1
CASSKRFDRADTEAFF | TGTGCCAGCAGCAAAAGATTCGACAGGGCCGACACTGAAGCTTTCTTT | - | TRBJ1-1 | TRBV5-8 | TRBD1
CASSSGDNYGYTF | TGTGCCAGCAGTTCGGGGGACAACTATGGCTACACCTTC | many | TRBJ1-2 | TRBV12-3/TRBV12-4 | -
CASRPPGASGANVLTF | TGTGCCAGCAGGCCTCCAGGGGCCTCTGGGGCCAACGTCCTGACTTTC | many | TRBJ2-6 | TRBV6-2/TRBV6-3 | -
CASSLVAGATNTGELFF | TGCGCCAGCAGCTTAGTAGCGGGGGCCACGAACACCGGGGAGCTGTTTTTT | many | TRBJ2-2 | TRBV5-1 | TRBD2
CASSQAGQGARNTEAFF | TGTGCCAGCAGCCAAGCTGGACAGGGGGCGAGGAACACTGAAGCTTTCTTT | many | TRBJ1-1 | TRBV3-1 | TRBD1
CASSGGLAGGPGELFF | TGCGCCAGCAGCGGGGGGCTAGCGGGAGGGCCCGGGGAGCTGTTTTTT | - | TRBJ2-2 | TRBV4-1 | TRBD2
CASSQGAGAGEDEQYF | TGCGCCAGCAGCCAAGGCGCCGGGGCGGGAGAGGACGAGCAGTACTTC | many | TRBJ2-7 | TRBV4-1 | TRBD2
CASSLAGRTDTQYF | TGTGCCAGCAGCTTGGCAGGGCGCACAGATACGCAGTATTTT | many | TRBJ2-3 | TRBV7-3 | -
CASAGDRAFEKLFF | TGTGCCAGCGCAGGCGACAGGGCTTTCGAAAAACTGTTTTTT | many | TRBJ1-4 | TRBV2 | TRBD1
CASSLNLPHNTEAFF | TGTGCCAGCAGCCTAAATTTGCCACATAACACTGAAGCTTTCTTT | many | TRBJ1-1 | TRBV11-2 | -
CASSLKEGRGTDTQYF | TGTGCCAGCAGTCTCAAGGAGGGGCGGGGCACAGATACGCAGTATTTT | many | TRBJ2-3 | TRBV7-8 | -
CAISEQWTSLRYFRNQPQHF | TGTGCCATCAGTGAGCAATGGACTTCCTTAAGGTACTTTCGCAATCAGCCCCAGCATTTT | many | TRBJ1-5 | TRBV10-3 | -
CSARDFGGNNEQFF | TGCAGTGCTAGAGATTTTGGCGGGAACAATGAGCAGTTCTTC | - | TRBJ2-1 | TRBV20-1 | -
CASSNPPTEAFF | TGTGCCAGCTCAAATCCCCCCACTGAAGCTTTCTTT | many | TRBJ1-1 | TRBV18 | -
CASSLARTGNTIYF | TGTGCCAGCAGCTTGGCCAGGACTGGAAACACCATATATTTT | many | TRBJ1-3 | TRBV5-5 | -
CASSARPGQFNQPQHF | TGTGCCAGCAGTGCCAGACCGGGACAGTTCAATCAGCCCCAGCATTTT | many | TRBJ1-5 | TRBV12-3/TRBV12-4 | TRBD1
CASSTRQVGTTEAFF | TGCGCCAGTAGCACCCGACAGGTGGGGACCACTGAAGCTTTCTTT | - | TRBJ1-1 | TRBV5-1 | -
CASSLGGGLAPYEQYF | TGTGCCAGCAGCTTGGGGGGAGGACTAGCTCCCTACGAGCAGTACTTC | many | TRBJ2-7 | TRBV7-2 | TRBD2
CSARDRELAGPYEQYF | TGCAGTGCTAGAGATCGGGAACTAGCGGGGCCCTACGAGCAGTACTTC | - | TRBJ2-7 | TRBV20-1 | TRBD2
CASKPKDRYEQFF | TGCGCCAGCAAACCCAAGGACAGGTATGAGCAGTTCTTC | many | TRBJ2-1 | TRBV10-2 | TRBD1
CASSYGGLYEQYF | TGCGCCAGCAGCTATGGAGGGCTCTACGAGCAGTACTTC | many | TRBJ2-7 | TRBV5-1 | -
CASSYGGGRNIQYF | TGTGCCAGCAGCTACGGGGGGGGTCGAAACATTCAGTACTTC | medium-sized | TRBJ2-4 | TRBV13 | TRBD2